This T cell receptor beta chain was retrieved from a study of T-cell reconstitution after alpha-beta-depleted transplantation in children. Germline assignment: CDR1 SGHTA and CDR2 FQGNSA. The CDR3 consists of 16 residues. The germline V and J ends were trimmed by 1 base and 5 bases, with 15 bases remaining between them. TCRbeta library construction was performed incorporating unique molecular identifiers. TCRdb ran MiXCR on the PCR reads and lists one entry per CDR3 protein. The table shows about 510,000 distinct CDR3 sequences, with about an eighth occurring only once. V is TRBV7-2 and J is TRBJ1-5; D is unresolved. This specimen was PBMCs, mostly from graft donor cells, taken 180 days after TCRalphabeta/CD19-depleted stem cell transplant. This TCR was recovered from a female patient aged 2-9 years who had a stem cell transplant for aplastic anemia, so the T cells may come from the graft donor. CDR3 amino acids: CASSLVGAAADQPQHF. CDR3 nucleotides: TGTGCCAGCAGCTTAGTGGGTGCGGCTGCCGATCAGCCCCAGCATTTT. The whole variable domain, filled in from reference TRBV7-2 and TRBJ1-5, reads GAGVSQSPSNKVTEKGKDVELRCDPISGHTALYWYRQSLGQGLEFLIYFQGNSAPDKSGLPSDRFSAERTGGSVSTLTIQRTQQEDSAVYLCASSLVGAAADQPQHFGDGTRLSIL.